This T cell receptor beta chain was sequenced during a study of identical twins. As regards this clonotype: The antigen is not known.

TCRdb ran MiXCR on the 5' RACE reads and lists one entry per CDR3 protein. The table lists 450,000 or so distinct CDR3 sequences, roughly a quarter of them singletons, with around 3% in the top ten. Study-wide results and limits: Conclusions rested on cross-sectional statistics rather than following the same donors. Beta out-of-frame twin sharing showed a weaker excess.

These data also formed part of another study, on T cells expressing NK-cell markers. This second study notes: The authors applied an anti-gamma-delta TCR antibody in several experiments, and it restricted sorting to alpha-beta TCR T cells.

Sequencing used CD4+ T cells sorted from blood. This TCR came from a young woman in good health.

The CDR3 loop is CSARATQISYEQYF. DNA of the CDR3: TGCAGTGCTAGAGCGACACAGATCTCCTACGAGCAGTACTTC. The chain joins TRBV20-1 to TRBJ2-7; D unresolved. V dropped 1 base and J dropped 0 bases, with 10 bases sitting between them. This CDR3 is built from 14 residues. Germline CDR1 and CDR2: DFQATT and SNEGSKA (reference sequence).